One sample yielded the 20 T cell receptor beta chains listed below, sequenced in a study of T cell responses to AZD1222 COVID-19 vaccine. Only in-frame clones appear in the TCRdb table, and some are missing; sequencing was by immunoSEQ multiplex PCR. This table has about 180,000 clones, almost 90% appearing once. The sequences come from peripheral blood, collected 28 days after the second AZD1222 dose. Receptors were obtained from an adult who received the AZD1222 COVID-19 vaccine.

The chain recombines TRBV19 with TRBJ2-3; D gene uncertain. The CDR3 spans 13 residues. CDR1 LNHDA and CDR2 SQIVND come from the germline V gene (reference sequence). V lost 4 bases and J lost 1, with 6 bases in between. The CDR3 protein is CASSTLGTDTQYF. CDR3 bases: TGTGCCAGTAGTACCTTGGGCACAGATACGCAGTATTTT.

This chain connects TRBV12-3 or TRBV12-4 to TRBJ2-2, with D perhaps being TRBD1 or TRBD2 (5 bases each). Trimming removed 8 bases at V and 3 bases at J, with 10 bases between. The CDR3 loop spans 13 amino acids. CDR3 sequence (DNA): TGTGCCAGCCGGGACGGTTACACCGGGGAGCTGTTTTTT. Amino acid sequence: CASRDGYTGELFF.

This clone appeared once. The chain is built from TRBV5-4 and TRBJ2-5; D might be TRBD1 (5 bases). This CDR3 region has 14 residues. Germline-derived CDR1 and CDR2 are SGHNT and YYREEE (reference sequence). V lost 2 bases to trimming and J lost 2 bases, with 10 bases between them. The CDR3 sequence: CASSFGRVQETQYF. The DNA for the CDR3 is TGTGCCAGCAGCTTTGGCAGGGTACAAGAGACCCAGTACTTC.

This chain links TRBV14 with TRBJ1-1; D is uncertain. Germline values: CDR1 SGHDN, CDR2 FVKESK. CDR3 size: 13 residues. The V end was cut by 0 bases, the J end by 11 bases, with 13 bases between. The CDR3 is CASSQEAVSWAFF. The CDR3 DNA follows: TGTGCCAGCAGCCAAGAAGCGGTCAGTTGGGCTTTCTTT.

This clone was seen only a few times. The CDR3 is CSVYDRVNGYTF. The CDR3 DNA reads TGCAGCGTTTATGACAGGGTCAATGGCTACACCTTC. The chain uses TRBV29-1 and TRBJ1-2; 7 nucleotides align to TRBD1. The CDR3 is 12 residues long. The ends lost 5 bases at V and 6 bases at J; junction bases unmatched: 6. Germline values: CDR1 SQVTM, CDR2 ANQGSEA.

V usage is TRBV5-1 and J usage is TRBJ1-1; D is ambiguous. Trimming stripped 4 bases from V and 5 bases from J, with 9 bases between. Germline V CDR1 and CDR2: SGHRS, YFSETQ. The CDR3 has 12 amino acids. The CDR3: CASSLPGTEAFF. The CDR3 bases are TGCGCCAGCAGCCTCCCGGGGACTGAAGCTTTCTTT.

This chain links TRBV2 with TRBJ2-7, with 11 bases lining up with TRBD2. CDR3 length equals 15 residues. The ends lost 6 bases at V and 2 bases at J; junction bases unmatched: 6. In germline, CDR1 is SNHLY, CDR2 FYNNEI. This chain's CDR3 is CASSYGTSGTYEQYF. CDR3 DNA: TGTGCCAGCAGCTACGGGACTAGCGGTACCTACGAGCAGTACTTC.

Only a few counts were recorded for this clone. V is TRBV4-1 and J is TRBJ2-7; 8 positions match TRBD1. CDR1 is MGHRA and CDR2 is YSYEKL in the germline V gene. Trimming took 0 bases from V and 12 from J; bases not matched to a gene: 7. There are 13 residues in the CDR3. CDR3 region: CASSQDPDRAPYF. In nucleotides, the CDR3 is TGCGCCAGCAGCCAAGATCCGGACAGGGCACCGTACTTC.

The chain couples TRBV5-1 to TRBJ2-3, with a weak D call TRBD1 (5 bases). Germline V gene data show CDR1 as SGHRS and CDR2 as YFSETQ. CDR3 length: 15 amino acids. With 5 bases removed from V and 3 bases from J, the gap between germline ends came to 16 bases. CDR3 nucleotide sequence: TGCGCCAGCAGTCCCCCGCAGGGTGAGACAGATACGCAGTATTTT. Protein sequence: CASSPPQGETDTQYF.

This clone was detected once. This chain joins TRBV9 and TRBJ1-4, with 7 nucleotides matching TRBD1. The CDR3 has 15 residues. V lost 4 bases and J lost 5; bases outside the gene matches: 8. CDR1 is SGDLS, CDR2 YYNGEE, per germline. The CDR3 DNA is TGTGCCAGCAGCTTCGGGACAGAACCCAATGAAAAACTGTTTTTT. It translates to CASSFGTEPNEKLFF.

This chain links TRBV16 with TRBJ1-5; TRBD1 aligns across 12 bases. V gave up 2 bases and J gave up 6 bases; unmatched junction bases: 2. The CDR3 loop spans 15 amino acids. Per germline, CDR1 KGHSY and CDR2 FQNENV. The CDR3 region is CASSQGTGGVQPQHF. DNA of the CDR3: TGTGCCAGCAGCCAAGGGACAGGGGGCGTTCAGCCCCAGCATTTT.

This clone appeared a single time. V usage is TRBV12-5 and J usage is TRBJ1-3; D gene ambiguous. Germline CDR1 LGHNT, CDR2 FRNRAP. The CDR3 consists of 16 residues. V was shortened by 5 bases and J by 1 base, with 15 bases between the two germline ends. For the CDR3, the DNA is TGTGCTAGTGGTGATCGCGGGCTTAGTTCTGGAAACACCATATATTTT. Translation gives CASGDRGLSSGNTIYF. Variable domain in full (rest from reference TRBV12-5 and TRBJ1-3): DARVTQTPRHKVTEMGQEVTMRCQPILGHNTVFWYRQTMMQGLELLAYFRNRAPLDDSGMPKDRFSAEMPDATLATLKIQPSEPRDSAVYFCASGDRGLSSGNTIYFGEGSWLTVV.

The chain is built from TRBV6-5 and TRBJ2-3, with 13 positions matching TRBD2. The germline CDR1 and CDR2 sequences are MNHEY and SVGAGI. This CDR3 region has 15 residues. After removal of 5 bases from V and 7 bases from J, the junction contained 6 bases not matched to a gene. CDR3 DNA sequence: TGTGCCAGCAGTAGACTAGCGGGGGGAGGGAATACGCAGTATTTT. This translates into CASSRLAGGGNTQYF.

The CDR3: CSVGTGFGYTF. The CDR3 DNA reads as TGCAGCGTTGGGACGGGGTTTGGCTACACCTTC. The chain combines TRBV29-1 with TRBJ1-2, with D uncertain. Trimming stripped 4 bases from V and 7 bases from J, with 10 bases between. Looked up from germline, CDR1 is SQVTM and CDR2 is ANQGSEA. This CDR3 contains 11 residues. Variable domain in full (rest from reference TRBV29-1 and TRBJ1-2): SAVISQKPSRDICQRGTSLTIQCQVDSQVTMMFWYRQQPGQSLTLIATANQGSEATYESGFVIDKFPISRPNLTFSTLTVSNMSPEDSSIYLCSVGTGFGYTFGSGTRLTVV.

This chain links TRBV7-2 with TRBJ2-1; D is unresolved. The CDR3 length is 14 residues. Germline V gene lookup returns CDR1 SGHTA and CDR2 FQGNSA. The V end was cut by 2 bases, the J end by 2 bases, with 7 bases between. This CDR3 reads CASSLMGTYNEQFF. In DNA, the CDR3 is TGTGCCAGCAGCTTAATGGGTACCTACAATGAGCAGTTCTTC.

In nucleotides, the CDR3 is TGCGCCAGCAGCCATCCCATTATGGACTATCACTACGAGCAGTACTTC. Residues: CASSHPIMDYHYEQYF. The rearrangement joins TRBV4-1 to TRBJ2-7; D possibly corresponds to TRBD2 (6 bases). Germline values: CDR1 MGHRA, CDR2 YSYEKL. Trimming took 3 bases from V and 3 from J, leaving 18 bases between them. The CDR3 loop spans 16 amino acids.

This chain links TRBV7-9 with TRBJ1-3; D ambiguous. V lost 1 base and J lost 8, with 12 bases in between. Germline assignment: CDR1 SEHNR and CDR2 FQNEAQ (reference sequence). The length of the CDR3 is 14 residues. CDR3 sequence: CASSLGLGTDTIYF. In nucleotides, the CDR3 is TGTGCCAGCAGCTTAGGTCTGGGTACGGACACCATATATTTT.

The V gene is TRBV4-1, the J gene TRBJ1-2, with D hard to call. Germline CDR1 reads MGHRA; CDR2 reads YSYEKL. The CDR3 totals 12 residues. Trimming pared 3 bases from V and 8 bases from J, leaving 10 bases between. CDR3 in DNA: TGCGCCAGCAGCCACGGGCTTGAAGGCTACACCTTC. Amino acids: CASSHGLEGYTF.

This chain connects TRBV30 to TRBJ2-3; 11 bases agree with TRBD2. This CDR3 has 13 amino acids. Germline V gives CDR1 GTSNPN, CDR2 SVGIG (reference sequence). Written as DNA, the CDR3 is TGTTCAACTAGCGGGGGCCTGGCAGATACGCAGTATTTT. This sequence encodes CSTSGGLADTQYF.

This chain connects TRBV6-5 to TRBJ2-7; 7 positions agree with TRBD1. Germline-derived CDR1 and CDR2 are MNHEY and SVGAGI. The V segment lost 6 bases and the J segment 4 bases; nucleotides outside the gene matches: 3. CDR3 length: 12 amino acids. The CDR3 is CASRQGLYEQYF. DNA for the CDR3: TGTGCCAGCAGACAGGGGCTATACGAGCAGTACTTC.